This TCR beta chain was observed in a study of T cell responses to AZD1222 COVID-19 vaccine. CDR1 is SGHKS, CDR2 YYEKEE, per germline (reference sequence). Trimming removed 4 bases at V and 6 bases at J, with 13 bases between. The CDR3 runs 13 residues. The data were produced by immunoSEQ multiplex PCR, yet TCRdb's version contains in-frame clones alone and is incomplete. The profile shows roughly 120,000 clones, about 90% of them singletons. Study-wide points: Two doses of AZD1222 preceded a rise in Spike-specific TCR breadth and depth.

With regard to this clone: Antigen specificity is unknown.

The chain uses TRBV5-5 and TRBJ2-5; D perhaps matches TRBD1 (5 bases). This receptor was obtained from an adult in good health. The sequencing here drew on peripheral blood, taken on day 0 of AZD1222 vaccination. This chain's CDR3 is CASSLERGKTQYF. The CDR3 coding sequence is TGTGCCAGCAGCCTTGAAAGGGGAAAGACCCAGTACTTC.